This T cell receptor (beta chain) was documented in a study of T-cell memory formation after mild COVID-19. TCRdb independently ran MiXCR on the 5' RACE reads; one entry per CDR3 protein. The sample shows about 390,000 distinct CDR3 sequences, approximately 21% of them seen only once. Trimming removed 2 bases from V and 3 bases from J, with 8 bases in between. The CDR3 contains 13 residues. Germline-derived CDR1 and CDR2 are DFQATT and SNEGSKA (reference sequence). What was sequenced was PBMCs or a T cell subset sorted from them (not recorded which). The chain joins TRBV20-1 to TRBJ1-5; D might be TRBD1 (5 bases). This TCR came from an adult woman who had mild COVID-19 (a few samples of this study predate the infection). Cell type and time point are not known. The CDR3 sequence is CSARLGANQPQHF. CDR3 DNA sequence: TGCAGTGCTAGACTAGGGGCCAATCAGCCCCAGCATTTT.